This T cell receptor (beta chain) came from a study of T cell repertoires in cytomegalovirus infection. This clonotype was found many times. Its target is not known. MiXCR, run by TCRdb on the reads, gives a single entry per CDR3 protein. The sample holds 700,000 to 900,000 distinct CDR3 sequences, roughly 28% seen once. CDR1 is SGHTA, CDR2 FQGNSA, per germline. This CDR3 has 14 residues. V lost 1 base to trimming and J lost 5 bases, with 10 bases between them. The sequence was collected from a human donor in good health (CMV status not recorded). Some clones in this sample may be carry-over from other donors' samples. V gene TRBV7-2 combines with J gene TRBJ2-3; the D gene is possibly TRBD2 (6 bases). Sample: cultured CD8+ T cells from PBMCs, taken from culture after CMV antigen stimulation. CDR3: CASSLGGVLDTQYF. CDR3 in DNA: TGTGCCAGCAGCTTAGGGGGGGTTTTAGATACGCAGTATTTT.